This T cell receptor (beta chain) was sequenced during a study of blood T cells in healthy people across ages. Study findings and constraints: As age increased, TCR beta diversity per million T cells fell in a roughly linear fashion.

Then a second PCR, running roughly 7 to 11 cycles, was carried out with a sample-barcoded 5' primer and a J-beta primer mix. TCRdb redid the calling of the 5' RACE reads with MiXCR, one entry per CDR3 protein. Here the sample spans 800,000 or so distinct CDR3 sequences, around 50% being singletons. This clonotype was seen at least ten times. Its antigen is unknown. Germline V gives CDR1 SGHRS, CDR2 YFSETQ. J gave up 2 bases and V 0 bases, and 15 bases lay outside the gene matches. CDR3 length: 19 residues. This clonotype originated in an elderly man in good health. Source material: blood. The gene calls are TRBV5-1 and TRBJ2-3; 7 bases map to TRBD1. Written as DNA, the CDR3 is TGCGCCAGCAGCTTGGTTGTTAGTGGAAGGGGGCAATCCACAGATACGCAGTATTTT. Translating gives CASSLVVSGRGQSTDTQYF.